These 16 T cell receptor beta chains originate from one sample sequenced in a study of blood T cell repertoires in COVID-19. TCRdb keeps only in-frame clones here, not all; method: immunoSEQ multiplex PCR. The repertoire includes 160,000 or so clones, approximately 84% of them detected once, and 0.8% to 1.2% sits in the top ten. Sequenced sample: peripheral blood. The receptors stem from a man aged 40-49 years with acute or convalescent COVID-19.

The count of this clone is one. V and J are TRBV3-1 (or the pseudogene TRBV3-2) and TRBJ2-5; TRBD2 aligns across 10 bases. Germline CDR1 reads LGHDT; CDR2 reads YNNKEL (reference sequence). V dropped 6 bases and J dropped 5; count of bases not matched to a gene: 15. The CDR3 length is 17 residues. The chain's CDR3 is CASRGDLAGVPVETQYF. In nucleotides, the CDR3 is TGTGCCAGCAGGGGGGACCTAGCGGGGGTCCCCGTTGAGACCCAGTACTTC.

The chain has TRBV3-1 (or the pseudogene TRBV3-2) and TRBJ2-3, with TRBD2 identical over 13 bases. Germline CDR1 is LGHDT and CDR2 is YNNKEL (reference sequence). The V segment lost 5 bases and the J segment 5 bases; nucleotides outside the gene matches: 4. CDR3 length: 15 amino acids. CDR3: CASSIGTSGVDTQYF. Here the CDR3 DNA reads TGTGCCAGCAGCATTGGGACTAGCGGGGTAGATACGCAGTATTTT.

V is TRBV6-6 and J is TRBJ2-6; 8 bases line up with TRBD1. Per the germline V gene, CDR1 is MNHNY and CDR2 is SVGAGI (reference sequence). The CDR3 runs 20 residues. After removal of 6 bases from V and 4 bases from J, the junction contained 20 bases not matched to a gene. This chain's CDR3 is CASSRFQRDRMFSGANVLTF. CDR3 coding DNA: TGTGCCAGCAGCAGGTTCCAAAGGGACAGGATGTTTAGCGGGGCCAACGTCCTGACTTTC.

This rearrangement joins TRBV29-1 to TRBJ1-2, with D maybe TRBD1 (6 bases). Germline V gene sequence: CDR1 SQVTM, CDR2 ANQGSEA. With 6 bases removed from V and 6 bases from J, the gap between germline ends came to 17 bases. CDR3 length: 13 residues. The CDR3 nucleotides read TGCAGCGTAGCCGGGACACCCTCGGATGGCTACACCTTC. Translation gives CSVAGTPSDGYTF.

The genes are TRBV2 and TRBJ1-2; TRBD1 agrees at 7 bases. From germline, CDR1 is SNHLY and CDR2 FYNNEI. The CDR3 length is 14 residues. J gave up 4 bases and V 7 bases, and 9 bases lay outside the gene matches. DNA of the CDR3: TGTGCCAGCAACTTACAGGGGATGGGCTATGGCTACACCTTC. Its translation: CASNLQGMGYGYTF. Filled out from reference TRBV2 and TRBJ1-2, the complete variable domain reads EPEVTQTPSHQVTQMGQEVILRCVPISNHLYFYWYRQILGQKVEFLVSFYNNEISEKSEIFDDQFSVERPDGSNFTLKIRSTKLEDSAMYFCASNLQGMGYGYTFGSGTRLTVV.

In its sample, this clone was seen once. The chain is built from TRBV5-4 and TRBJ2-7; 8 nucleotides line up with TRBD2. The CDR3 runs 15 residues. The germline V gene encodes CDR1 SGHNT and CDR2 YYREEE (reference sequence). V lost 3 bases to trimming and J lost 0 bases; unmatched junction nucleotides: 5. The CDR3 region is CASSYRTSSSYEQYF. The CDR3 DNA is TGTGCCAGCAGCTATCGGACTAGCTCCTCCTACGAGCAGTACTTC.

The rearrangement links TRBV6-2 or TRBV6-3 to TRBJ2-7, with D perhaps matching TRBD2 (5 bases). The germline V and J ends were trimmed by 0 bases and 0 bases, with 12 bases remaining between them. The CDR3 covers 16 residues. In germline, CDR1 is MNHEY, CDR2 SVGEGT. CDR3 in amino acids: CASSYSSRDPSYEQYF. CDR3 in DNA: TGTGCCAGCAGTTACTCGAGTCGGGATCCCTCCTACGAGCAGTACTTC.

The CDR3 DNA reads as TGCAGCGTTCTTATTACCGGGACAGGGGTTCCAGATACGCAGTATTTT. Its protein product is CSVLITGTGVPDTQYF. V and J are TRBV29-1 and TRBJ2-3; 10 bases map to TRBD1. This CDR3 spans 16 amino acids. Germline CDR1 SQVTM, CDR2 ANQGSEA. The V and J ends lost 5 bases and 4 bases, in that order; junction bases with no gene match: 12.

V gene TRBV5-1 combines with J gene TRBJ2-2, with TRBD2 matching 9 bases. The germline V gene encodes CDR1 SGHRS and CDR2 YFSETQ. The CDR3 extends over 17 amino acids. V lost 4 bases, J lost 2 bases, and 9 bases stayed unmatched. CDR3 protein: CASSNSGGKINTGELFF. For the CDR3, the DNA is TGCGCCAGCAGCAATAGCGGGGGCAAAATAAACACCGGGGAGCTGTTTTTT.

In its sample, this clone was seen once. The chain recombines TRBV28 with TRBJ1-2, with unresolved D. CDR3 length equals 16 residues. Germline lookup yields CDR1 MDHEN and CDR2 SYDVKM. Trimming cost V 6 bases and J 5 bases, with 22 bases left between them. In DNA form, the CDR3 reads TGTGCCAGCAGCCGGCCCCCCCCCGGGCGGGAGTATGGCTACACCTTC. Translated, it gives CASSRPPPGREYGYTF.

The rearrangement uses TRBV24-1 and TRBJ1-1; TRBD1 might be the D (5 bases). Per the germline V gene, CDR1 is KGHDR and CDR2 is SFDVKD. The V end was cut by 10 bases, the J end by 4 bases, with 12 bases between. CDR3 size: 12 residues. CDR3: CATRLGGTEAFF. CDR3 sequence (DNA): TGTGCCACTCGCTTGGGGGGCACTGAAGCTTTCTTT.

The sample holds a few counts of this clone. The CDR3 protein is CASSERDRGLGYTF. The CDR3 bases are TGTGCCAGCAGTGAAAGGGACAGGGGGCTTGGCTACACCTTC. This chain joins TRBV6-1 and TRBJ1-2; 12 nucleotides agree with TRBD1. The junction had 2 bases not matched to a gene; V was cut back by 2 bases and J by 7 bases. CDR3 length: 14 residues. CDR1 and CDR2 from the germline V gene are MNHNS and SASEGT.

The chain couples TRBV5-4 to TRBJ2-7; TRBD1 agrees at 8 bases. This CDR3 spans 14 amino acids. Per germline, CDR1 SGHNT and CDR2 YYREEE (reference sequence). The V gene end was trimmed by 3 bases and the J gene end by 0 bases; junction bases not matched to a gene: 2. As DNA, the CDR3 is TGTGCCAGCAGCTCACAGGGGGACTCCTACGAGCAGTACTTC. The encoded protein is CASSSQGDSYEQYF.

The chain recombines TRBV4-1 with TRBJ1-2, with 7 bases lining up with TRBD1. The CDR3 spans 15 residues. Germline CDR1 and CDR2: MGHRA and YSYEKL. Unmatched junction bases numbered 7, after V lost 2 bases and J lost 4 bases. The CDR3 region has the DNA TGCGCCAGCAGCCAAAGTACAGGGGCGGCCTATGGCTACACCTTC. Amino acid sequence: CASSQSTGAAYGYTF.

The chain combines TRBV2 with TRBJ1-1; 8 positions match TRBD1. CDR1 SNHLY and CDR2 FYNNEI come from the germline V gene. The CDR3 has 14 residues. With 5 bases clipped from V and 5 bases from J, the junction kept 7 bases outside the gene matches. The CDR3 nucleotides read TGTGCCAGCAGTCTCAGGGGGCTTGGAACTGAAGCTTTCTTT. This sequence encodes CASSLRGLGTEAFF.

The chain links TRBV5-1 to TRBJ1-3; D remains ambiguous. CDR1 is SGHRS, CDR2 YFSETQ, per germline. The CDR3 is 15 residues long. V dropped 0 bases and J dropped 4 bases, with 11 bases sitting between them. CDR3 in DNA: TGCGCCAGCAGCTTGGAGCCTACGTGGGGAAACACCATATATTTT. This sequence encodes CASSLEPTWGNTIYF.